These T cell receptor beta chains were read from a single sample in a study of T cell responses to AZD1222 COVID-19 vaccine. Data came from immunoSEQ multiplex PCR; TCRdb stores just in-frame clones and leaves some out. The sample has about 200,000 clones; about 94% are singletons. Sequenced here: peripheral blood, sampled 28 days after the second dose of the MenACWY control vaccine. These receptors originate from an adult who received the MenACWY meningococcal vaccine as a control. CDR3s include the opening cysteine and the closing phenylalanine or tryptophan. Fields, in order: J gene, V gene, clone size, D gene, CDR3 DNA, CDR3 protein. A D gene is named only where the DNA matches it firmly. Size is stated for part of the rows, as once, few or many counts, or as a class when the clone is expanded.

TRBJ1-6 TRBV4-1 - - TGCGCCAGCAGCCAAGATGTCCGGGACTCACCCCTCCACTTT CASSQDVRDSPLHF
TRBJ2-2 TRBV28 - - TGTGCCAGCAAGGTGACAGGGAACACCGGGGAGCTGTTTTTT CASKVTGNTGELFF
TRBJ1-5 TRBV19 - - TGTGCCAGTAGTGAGGGGGTAGGTCAGCCCCAGCATTTT CASSEGVGQPQHF
TRBJ1-6 TRBV19 once - TGTGCCAGTAGTATATTCAGGGGTGATTCACCCCTCCACTTT CASSIFRGDSPLHF
TRBJ1-2 TRBV6-5 - TRBD1 TGTGCCAGCAGTTACTCGATGGGACAGGGGTATGGCTACACCTTC CASSYSMGQGYGYTF
TRBJ2-7 TRBV28 - TRBD2 TGTGCCAGCAGTTTCGGGGGGACCGCCTCCTACGAGCAGTACTTC CASSFGGTASYEQYF
TRBJ2-7 TRBV28 - TRBD1 TGTGCCAGCAGTAAGGGACAGGGGGGTTCAGACGAGCAGTACTTC CASSKGQGGSDEQYF
TRBJ1-1 TRBV5-1 - TRBD1 TGCGCCAGCAGCCTGACAGGGGACACTGAAGCTTTCTTT CASSLTGDTEAFF
TRBJ2-1 TRBV2 - - TGTGCCAGCAGTGACGGGGCACACAATGAGCAGTTCTTC CASSDGAHNEQFF
TRBJ2-1 TRBV9 - TRBD2 TGTGCCAGCAGCGTAGCTGCGGGGGACTCCTACAATGAGCAGTTCTTC CASSVAAGDSYNEQFF
TRBJ1-4 TRBV6-5 - TRBD1 TGTGCCAGCAGTTACGGGACAGGGGAAAAACTGTTTTTT CASSYGTGEKLFF
TRBJ2-7 TRBV5-4 - TRBD2 TGTGCCAGCAGCTTGGAAGCGGGAGGGCCGGTCGAGCAGTACTTC CASSLEAGGPVEQYF
TRBJ2-1 TRBV18 - - TGTGCCAGCTTCCCCAGGGAGGTTGGTGAGCAGTTCTTC CASFPREVGEQFF
TRBJ1-5 TRBV5-8 few TRBD1 TGTGCCAGCAGCATGGGGACAGGCACAACCTACGATCAGCCCCAGCATTTT CASSMGTGTTYDQPQHF
TRBJ2-5 TRBV4-1 - TRBD2 TGCGCCAGCAGCCAGGCTAGCGGGGAGATAGAGACCCAGTACTTC CASSQASGEIETQYF
TRBJ1-5 TRBV30 - - TGTGCCTGGAGAGGGGGACGGGGTCAGCCCCAGCATTTT CAWRGGRGQPQHF
TRBJ2-5 TRBV6-2/TRBV6-3 - - TGTGCCAGCAGTCCGGACCCGATCCCGCAAGAGACCCAGTACTTC CASSPDPIPQETQYF
TRBJ2-1 TRBV9 - - TGTGCCAGCAGCGTAGCTGGGGTAGCTTACAATGAGCAGTTCTTC CASSVAGVAYNEQFF
TRBJ2-7 TRBV14 few - TGTGCCAGCAGCCAAGGACCCCCAGGGGCGCAGGGAAACGAGCAGTACTTC CASSQGPPGAQGNEQYF
TRBJ2-3 TRBV28 - - TGTGCCAGCACCTCACCGCCAGATACGCAGTATTTT CASTSPPDTQYF
TRBJ1-4 TRBV6-5 - - TGTGCCAAACCAGGCCGAAAACTGTTTTTT CAKPGRKLFF
TRBJ2-7 TRBV29-1 - TRBD2 TGCAGCGTTGACGAGACTAGCGGGAGTAGGGAGCAGTACTTC CSVDETSGSREQYF
TRBJ2-5 TRBV5-4 - TRBD2 TGTGCCAGCAGCTTGGACGAGCGGGGGGGCGAAAGGGCCCAGTACTTC CASSLDERGGERAQYF
TRBJ2-7 TRBV11-2 - TRBD2 TGTGCCAGCAGCGGGACTAGCGGGAGTGAAGAGCAGTACTTC CASSGTSGSEEQYF
TRBJ1-2 TRBV7-8 - - TGTGCCAGCAGCTTATTCCCCGACAACTATGGCTACACCTTC CASSLFPDNYGYTF
TRBJ2-3 TRBV24-1 once TRBD2 TGTGCCACCAGTGATTTGGGGACTAGCGGGAGGAGCACAGATACGCAGTATTTT CATSDLGTSGRSTDTQYF
TRBJ1-2 TRBV29-1 - - TGCAGCGTGGGTGAAGGTACTGATGGCTACACCTTC CSVGEGTDGYTF
TRBJ1-2 TRBV12-3/TRBV12-4 - - TGTGCCAGCCTTGCCACGGGACTCTATGGCTACACCTTC CASLATGLYGYTF
TRBJ2-2 TRBV2 - - TGTGCCAGCAGCGCCACCGGGGAGCTGTTTTTT CASSATGELFF
TRBJ2-1 TRBV13 - - TGTGCCAGCAGCCCCTTAGGATGGGGGGAGGTCAGCTACAATGAGCAGTTCTTC CASSPLGWGEVSYNEQFF
TRBJ1-1 TRBV29-1 - - TGCAGCGTTGGTGAACAGGGTGTAGACACTGAAGCTTTCTTT CSVGEQGVDTEAFF
TRBJ2-7 TRBV7-3 - TRBD2 TGTGCCAGCAGCCCCGAAGGACTAGCGGGGGGCGAGCAGTACTTC CASSPEGLAGGEQYF
TRBJ2-1 TRBV10-3 - - TGTGCCATCAGTGGGTTGGGGAGCTCCTACAATGAGCAGTTCTTC CAISGLGSSYNEQFF
TRBJ2-2 TRBV18 - - TGTGCCAGCTCACCGTTACCTACCGGGGAGCTGTTTTTT CASSPLPTGELFF
TRBJ1-6 TRBV2 - - TGTGCCTGCCGACAGTCTTATAATTCACCCCTCCACTTT CACRQSYNSPLHF
TRBJ2-3 TRBV5-1 once - TGCGCCAGCAGCTTGGTGGGCTCTAGCACAGATACGCAGTATTTT CASSLVGSSTDTQYF